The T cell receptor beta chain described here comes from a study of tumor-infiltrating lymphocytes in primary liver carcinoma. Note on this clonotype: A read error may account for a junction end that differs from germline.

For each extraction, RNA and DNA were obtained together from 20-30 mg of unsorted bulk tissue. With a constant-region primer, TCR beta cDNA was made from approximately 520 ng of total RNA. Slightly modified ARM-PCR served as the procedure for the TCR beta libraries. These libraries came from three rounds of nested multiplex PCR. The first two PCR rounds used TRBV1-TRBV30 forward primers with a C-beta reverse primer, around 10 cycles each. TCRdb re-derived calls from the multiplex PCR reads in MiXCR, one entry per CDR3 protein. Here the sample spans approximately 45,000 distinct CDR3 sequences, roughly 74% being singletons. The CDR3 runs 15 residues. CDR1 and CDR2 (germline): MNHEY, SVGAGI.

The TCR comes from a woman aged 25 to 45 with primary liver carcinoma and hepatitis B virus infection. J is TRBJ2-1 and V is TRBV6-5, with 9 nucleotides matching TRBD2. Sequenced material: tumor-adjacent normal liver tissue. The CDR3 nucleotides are TGTGCCAGCAGTTACTCCGGCGGGGGGGGCAATGAGCAACTCTTC. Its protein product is CASSYSGGGGNEQLF.